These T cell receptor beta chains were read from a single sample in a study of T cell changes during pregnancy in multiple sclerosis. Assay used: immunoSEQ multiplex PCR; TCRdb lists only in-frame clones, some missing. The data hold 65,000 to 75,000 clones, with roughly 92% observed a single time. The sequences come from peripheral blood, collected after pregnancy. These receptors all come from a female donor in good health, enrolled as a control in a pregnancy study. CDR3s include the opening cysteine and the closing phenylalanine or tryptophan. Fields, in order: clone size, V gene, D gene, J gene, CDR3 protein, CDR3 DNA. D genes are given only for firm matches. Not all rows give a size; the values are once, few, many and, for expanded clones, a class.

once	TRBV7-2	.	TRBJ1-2	CASSSNTGYYGYTF	TGTGCCAGCAGCTCAAATACAGGATACTATGGCTACACCTTC
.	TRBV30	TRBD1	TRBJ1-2	CAWSVGRGFYGYTF	TGTGCCTGGAGTGTTGGCAGGGGGTTCTATGGCTACACCTTC
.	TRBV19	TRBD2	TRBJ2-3	CASSRGTSGPTDTQYF	TGTGCCAGTAGTCGCGGGACTAGCGGACCGACAGATACGCAGTATTTT
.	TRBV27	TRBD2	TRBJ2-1	CASTGLAGYNEQFF	TGTGCCAGCACCGGACTAGCGGGGTACAATGAGCAGTTCTTC
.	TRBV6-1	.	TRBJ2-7	CASSDTSTGEQYF	TGTGCCAGCAGTGACACTTCGACAGGCGAGCAGTACTTC
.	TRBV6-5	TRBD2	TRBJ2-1	CASNQLAGGYNEQFF	TGTGCCAGCAACCAACTAGCGGGGGGCTACAATGAGCAGTTCTTC
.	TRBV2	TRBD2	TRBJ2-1	CASSVAGVSYNEQFF	TGTGCCAGCAGTGTAGCGGGCGTCTCCTACAATGAGCAGTTCTTC
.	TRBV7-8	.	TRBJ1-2	CASSLTVFDYTF	TGTGCCAGCAGCTTAACTGTGTTTGACTACACCTTC
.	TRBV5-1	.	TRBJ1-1	CASRGETEAFF	TGCGCCAGCAGGGGAGAGACTGAAGCTTTCTTT
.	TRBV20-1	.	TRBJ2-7	CSAGSSYEQYF	TGCAGTGCTGGGAGCTCCTACGAGCAGTACTTC
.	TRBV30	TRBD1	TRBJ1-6	CAWRRTGSQSPLHF	TGTGCCTGGAGGAGGACAGGAAGTCAATCACCCCTCCACTTT
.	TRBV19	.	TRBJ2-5	CASKGGETQYF	TGTGCCAGTAAGGGAGGAGAGACCCAGTACTTC
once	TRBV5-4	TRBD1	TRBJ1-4	CASSLPGQGGKLFF	TGTGCCAGCAGCTTACCGGGACAGGGGGGAAAACTGTTTTTT
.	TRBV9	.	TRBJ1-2	CASGGGGPYGYTF	TGTGCCAGCGGAGGGGGGGGTCCCTATGGCTACACCTTC
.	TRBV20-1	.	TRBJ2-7	CSASRGGEQYF	TGCAGTGCTAGTCGAGGGGGAGAGCAGTACTTC
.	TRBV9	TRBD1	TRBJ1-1	CASSPGQSYTEAFF	TGTGCCAGCAGCCCGGGACAGTCGTACACTGAAGCTTTCTTT
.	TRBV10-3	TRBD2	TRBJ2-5	CAIPRLAEIETQYF	TGTGCCATACCCAGACTAGCGGAAATAGAGACCCAGTACTTC
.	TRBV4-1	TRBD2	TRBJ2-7	CASSQIGGGSSYEQYF	TGCGCCAGCAGCCAAATCGGGGGGGGATCCTCCTACGAGCAGTACTTC
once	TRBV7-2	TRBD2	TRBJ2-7	CASSRGLAGSEQYF	TGTGCCAGCAGCCGGGGACTAGCGGGAAGCGAGCAGTACTTC
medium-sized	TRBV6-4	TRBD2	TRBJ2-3	CASSDSSGGAGDTQYF	TGTGCCAGCAGTGACTCTAGCGGGGGGGCCGGGGATACGCAGTATTTT
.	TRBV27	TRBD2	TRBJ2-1	CASLPSGDPYNEQFF	TGTGCCAGCTTGCCTAGCGGGGATCCTTACAATGAGCAGTTCTTC
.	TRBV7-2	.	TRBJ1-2	CASSLRGFRNYGYTF	TGTGCCAGCAGCTTACGGGGTTTTAGGAACTATGGCTACACCTTC
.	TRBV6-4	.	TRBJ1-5	CATKDSAYSNQPQHF	TGTGCCACTAAAGACAGCGCCTATAGCAATCAGCCCCAGCATTTT
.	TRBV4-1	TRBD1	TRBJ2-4	CASSHGQGNTVLAKNIQYF	TGCGCCAGCAGCCACGGACAGGGGAATACTGTACTAGCCAAAAACATTCAGTACTTC
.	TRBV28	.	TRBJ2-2	CASRSGDGSTGELFF	TGTGCCAGCAGATCGGGAGATGGCAGCACCGGGGAGCTGTTTTTT
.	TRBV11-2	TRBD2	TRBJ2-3	CASSLGAGLAVDTQYF	TGTGCCAGCAGCTTAGGTGCCGGACTAGCGGTAGATACGCAGTATTTT
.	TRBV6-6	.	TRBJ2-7	CASSSAGQINSYEQYF	TGTGCCAGCAGTTCCGCGGGGCAGATTAACTCCTACGAGCAGTACTTC
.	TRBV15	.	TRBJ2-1	CATSRVPREQFF	TGTGCCACCAGCAGAGTCCCCCGGGAGCAGTTCTTC
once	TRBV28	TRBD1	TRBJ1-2	CASSIGTAYGYTF	TGTGCCAGCAGTATCGGGACAGCCTATGGCTACACCTTC
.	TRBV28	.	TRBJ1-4	CASSPLTGATNEKLFF	TGTGCCAGCAGTCCCTTAACAGGCGCAACTAATGAAAAACTGTTTTTT
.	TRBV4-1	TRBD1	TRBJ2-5	CASSQVGQGETQYF	TGCGCCAGCAGCCAAGTCGGACAGGGGGAGACCCAGTACTTC
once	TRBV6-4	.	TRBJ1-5	CASSTGENQPQHF	TGTGCCAGCAGTACAGGAGAGAATCAGCCCCAGCATTTT
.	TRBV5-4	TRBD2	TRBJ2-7	CASSTLAGGLPYEQYF	TGTGCCAGCAGCACCTTAGCGGGGGGCCTACCCTACGAGCAGTACTTC
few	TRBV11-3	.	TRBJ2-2	CASSLTLSGELFF	TGTGCCAGCAGCTTAACTCTATCGGGGGAGCTGTTTTTT
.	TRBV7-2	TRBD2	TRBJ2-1	CASLRFLTSGSFNEQFF	TGTGCCAGCCTGAGGTTCCTGACTAGCGGTTCCTTCAATGAGCAGTTCTTC
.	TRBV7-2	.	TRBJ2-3	CASSLGLGANTQYF	TGTGCCAGCAGCTTAGGTCTGGGGGCTAATACGCAGTATTTT
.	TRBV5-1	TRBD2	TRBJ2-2	CASSLPGRFSGELFF	TGCGCCAGCAGCTTACCCGGGAGGTTCAGCGGGGAGCTGTTTTTT
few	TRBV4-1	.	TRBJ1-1	CASSQDIAGGAFF	TGCGCCAGCAGCCAAGATATCGCGGGGGGAGCTTTCTTT
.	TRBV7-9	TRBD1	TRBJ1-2	CASSFSLFRDRGLHYGYTF	TGTGCCAGCAGCTTCTCCCTTTTCCGGGACAGGGGGCTGCACTATGGCTACACCTTC
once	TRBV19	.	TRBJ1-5	CASSMGSYSNQPQHF	TGTGCCAGTAGTATGGGCAGTTATAGCAATCAGCCCCAGCATTTT
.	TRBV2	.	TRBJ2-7	CASSFRGESYEQYF	TGTGCCAGCAGTTTCCGGGGAGAGTCCTACGAGCAGTACTTC
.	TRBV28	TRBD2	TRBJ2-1	CASKAGLAGGPGSYNEQFF	TGTGCCAGCAAGGCGGGACTAGCGGGAGGGCCGGGGTCCTACAATGAGCAGTTCTTC